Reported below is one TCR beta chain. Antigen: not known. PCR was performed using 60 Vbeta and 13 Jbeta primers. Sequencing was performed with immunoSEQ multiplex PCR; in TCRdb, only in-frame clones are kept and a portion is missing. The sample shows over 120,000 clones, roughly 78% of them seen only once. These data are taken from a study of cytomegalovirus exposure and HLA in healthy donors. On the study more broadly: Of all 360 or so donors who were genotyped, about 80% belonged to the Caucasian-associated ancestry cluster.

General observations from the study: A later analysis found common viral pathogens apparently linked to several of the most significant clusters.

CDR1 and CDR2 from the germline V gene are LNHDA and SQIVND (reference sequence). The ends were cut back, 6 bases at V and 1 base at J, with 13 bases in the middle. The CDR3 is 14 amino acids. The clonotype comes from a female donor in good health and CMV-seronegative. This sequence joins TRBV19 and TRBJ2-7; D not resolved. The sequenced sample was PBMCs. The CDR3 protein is CASRGSTLSYEQYF. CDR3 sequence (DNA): TGTGCCAGTAGGGGCTCCACATTATCCTACGAGCAGTACTTC.